Listed below are T cell receptor beta chains from one sample, sequenced in a study of blood T cell repertoires in COVID-19. Measured with immunoSEQ multiplex PCR; TCRdb has only the in-frame clones, and not every one. The data contain under 130,000 clones, roughly four fifths of them singletons. The specimen was peripheral blood. The receptors come from a woman between 65 and 79 years old with acute or convalescent COVID-19. CDR3s include the opening cysteine and the closing phenylalanine or tryptophan. A D gene is named only where the DNA matches it firmly. Size tells how often a clone was seen (once, few, many) or the class of an expanded clone, and some rows leave it out.

j_gene,v_gene,len,d_gene,abundance,CDR3aa
TRBJ1-4,TRBV7-2,19,TRBD1,.,CASSLEGGTGFGGSEKLFF
TRBJ1-1,TRBV7-2,13,.,.,CASSLLDSPEAFF
TRBJ2-7,TRBV11-2,15,TRBD1,once,CASSLRTGPRYEQYF
TRBJ1-2,TRBV6-5,14,.,.,CASSYLAGFDGYTF
TRBJ2-7,TRBV5-6,15,.,.,CASSFTGTPAGAQYF
TRBJ2-7,TRBV3-1/TRBV3-2,14,.,.,CASSQYRSADEQYF
TRBJ2-1,TRBV18,16,.,.,CASSVNVRTSGNEQFF
TRBJ1-1,TRBV6-1,14,.,few,CASSEAWQGTEAFF
TRBJ1-1,TRBV27,15,.,.,CASSFSGFGNTEAFF
TRBJ2-5,TRBV7-3,16,.,.,CASSPTPRAGQETQYF
TRBJ1-2,TRBV4-3,15,TRBD1,.,CASSQQDRGLYGYTF
TRBJ2-3,TRBV4-2,16,TRBD2,few,CASSQELAGWGDTQYF
TRBJ2-5,TRBV5-1,14,TRBD2,.,CASSLDGGVDTQYF
TRBJ1-1,TRBV6-5,13,.,.,CASNQGLNTEAFF
TRBJ1-2,TRBV30,14,.,.,CAWSVTRAGQGLNF
TRBJ1-4,TRBV27,17,.,.,CASSPGVLRATNEKLFF
TRBJ2-3,TRBV29-1,12,.,.,CSVGTFGDTQYF
TRBJ2-1,TRBV4-1,14,TRBD1,.,CASSQDRGGLEQFF
TRBJ2-7,TRBV28,22,TRBD2,.,CASSFGILSLFRLAGAGYEQYF
TRBJ1-1,TRBV5-5,13,.,.,CASSLGEGTEAFF
TRBJ2-1,TRBV11-3,13,TRBD2,.,CASSWQREGRQFF
TRBJ2-1,TRBV20-1,10,.,.,CSARRDEQFF
TRBJ1-1,TRBV2,15,TRBD1,.,CASSARQGARTEAFF
TRBJ2-5,TRBV15,14,.,.,CATRGPANKETQYF
TRBJ2-5,TRBV3-1/TRBV3-2,15,TRBD1,.,CASTPGQVDQETQYF
TRBJ2-2,TRBV5-1,14,.,.,CASSHDSNTGELFF
TRBJ1-2,TRBV28,11,TRBD1,.,CAIQGGLGYTF
TRBJ1-5,TRBV5-1,15,TRBD1,.,CASSRTGDSNQPQHF
TRBJ1-2,TRBV3-1/TRBV3-2,14,.,.,CASSQDLGGRGYTF
TRBJ2-7,TRBV2,13,.,.,CASQGTAWYEQYF
TRBJ1-4,TRBV18,14,TRBD1,.,CASSRQGSNEKLFF
TRBJ2-3,TRBV5-5,15,TRBD2,.,CASSLGLASTDTQYF
TRBJ1-2,TRBV10-3,12,.,.,CAISEGEGGYTF
TRBJ1-5,TRBV19,14,TRBD1,.,CASIQGTGDQPQHF
TRBJ1-1,TRBV7-2,15,TRBD1,few,CASSSLGQGWTEAFF
TRBJ1-1,TRBV7-9,15,.,.,CASSLNHRVGTEAFF
TRBJ2-2,TRBV5-1,16,.,.,CASSLDPGRDFGELFF
TRBJ1-2,TRBV30,13,TRBD1,.,CAWNKGAGYGYTF
TRBJ2-1,TRBV4-2,17,.,.,CASSQNPRGRARNEQFF
TRBJ1-4,TRBV27,16,TRBD1,.,CASSKTLRTGEEKLFF
TRBJ2-7,TRBV28,14,TRBD1,.,CASARAAGGHEQYF
TRBJ1-2,TRBV28,18,.,.,CASSLPEGRGRFDYGYTF
TRBJ2-7,TRBV12-3/TRBV12-4,13,TRBD2,.,CASIPGGRGPWYF
TRBJ2-7,TRBV5-1,14,TRBD2,.,CASSLAATSDEQYF
TRBJ2-7,TRBV3-1/TRBV3-2,14,.,few,CASSVREFGYEQYF
TRBJ1-5,TRBV4-3,15,TRBD1,.,CASSPGTGPGQPQHF
TRBJ1-1,TRBV4-1,16,.,.,CASSQDSPRGGTEAFF
TRBJ2-1,TRBV19,16,TRBD1,.,CASSIDFGTGKNEQFF
TRBJ1-2,TRBV13,16,TRBD1,.,CASTKQGSRATYGYTF
TRBJ1-1,TRBV5-1,13,.,.,CASSLASGTEAFF
TRBJ1-5,TRBV30,16,.,.,CAWTGRSGVRNQPQHF
TRBJ2-7,TRBV4-3,15,TRBD2,.,CASSQDKSGVREQYF
TRBJ1-1,TRBV29-1,16,.,.,CSVTSLIDRLNTEAFF
TRBJ2-7,TRBV5-1,17,.,.,CASSLVAGTGLGSEQYF